This TCR beta chain originates from a study of blood T cell repertoires in COVID-19. With 4 bases clipped from V and 4 bases from J, the junction kept 7 bases outside the gene matches. CDR3 length equals 14 residues. Germline V gives CDR1 SGHRS, CDR2 YFSETQ. The table came from immunoSEQ multiplex PCR; TCRdb's copy has only in-frame clones and leaves some out. The sample has about 200,000 clones; approximately 88% are singletons. This rearrangement joins TRBV5-1 to TRBJ1-1, with 7 bases identical to TRBD1. The sample taken for sequencing was peripheral blood. The receptor comes from a middle-aged man with acute or convalescent COVID-19. The DNA of the CDR3 is TGCGCCAGCAGCCAGGGACAGAAAAGCACTGAAGCTTTCTTT. The encoded protein is CASSQGQKSTEAFF. The full variable domain, rest sourced from reference TRBV5-1 and TRBJ1-1, is KAGVTQTPRYLIKTRGQQVTLSCSPISGHRSVSWYQQTPGQGLQFLFEYFSETQRNKGNFPGRFSGRQFSNSRSEMNVSTLELGDSALYLCASSQGQKSTEAFFGQGTRLTVV.